Listed below are T cell receptor beta chains from one sample, sequenced in a study of glioma-infiltrating T cells after dendritic cell vaccination. Sequencing was performed with immunoSEQ multiplex PCR; in TCRdb, only in-frame clones are kept and a portion is missing. Of about 50,000 clones listed, about 89% are singletons. The source was blood, collected after dendritic cell vaccination. These receptors were obtained from a human donor with glioblastoma. CDR3s include the opening cysteine and the closing phenylalanine or tryptophan. The D gene is left open where the match is weak. Size values are once, few and many counts, or a class for expanded clones, and some rows have none.

D gene	V gene	clone size	J gene	CDR3 DNA	CDR3 protein
TRBD1	TRBV10-3	once	TRBJ1-5	TGTGCCATAGGGGGCGATCAGCCCCAGCATTTT	CAIGGDQPQHF
TRBD1	TRBV5-4	once	TRBJ1-2	TGTGCCAGCAGCAAGGCGGGACAGTCGGTCTATGGCTACACCTTC	CASSKAGQSVYGYTF
TRBD2	TRBV7-3	NA	TRBJ2-2	TGTGCCAGCAGCCCGAGCACTAGCGGGAGGGCCGGGGAGCTGTTTTTT	CASSPSTSGRAGELFF
TRBD1	TRBV7-9	NA	TRBJ2-7	TGTGCCAGCAGATCCGACAGGGTGATAAACGAGCAGTACTTC	CASRSDRVINEQYF
NA	TRBV6-5	once	TRBJ1-1	TGTGCCAGCAGCCTTGTTACCGGGAACACTGAAGCTTTCTTT	CASSLVTGNTEAFF
NA	TRBV11-3	NA	TRBJ2-1	TGTGCCAGCAGCGCTGGCTATGAGCAGTTCTTC	CASSAGYEQFF
NA	TRBV10-3	NA	TRBJ2-7	TGTGCCACCGGGGAGCCTTACGAGCAGTACTTC	CATGEPYEQYF
NA	TRBV10-3	NA	TRBJ2-2	TGTGCCATCAGTGAGTCCGGACTAAGAGGGGAGCTGTTTTTT	CAISESGLRGELFF
NA	TRBV7-2	NA	TRBJ2-7	TGTGCCAGCAGCTTAACAGGCCCATCCTACGAGCAGTACTTC	CASSLTGPSYEQYF
TRBD2	TRBV6-6	NA	TRBJ2-3	TGTGCCAGCAGCCGAGGGACTAACCCCCGCACAGATACGCAGTATTTT	CASSRGTNPRTDTQYF
NA	TRBV7-9	NA	TRBJ2-1	TGTGCCAGCAGGTTCGATAGCGGCTCCTACAATGAGCAGTTCTTC	CASRFDSGSYNEQFF
TRBD1	TRBV7-2	NA	TRBJ2-4	TGTGCCAGCAGCTCCACCGGGACAGCAAACATTCAGTACTTC	CASSSTGTANIQYF
TRBD2	TRBV7-6	NA	TRBJ2-5	TGTGCCAGCAGCCCTCTAGCGGGAGGGTTGACGGAAGAGACCCAGTACTTC	CASSPLAGGLTEETQYF
NA	TRBV27	NA	TRBJ1-2	TGTGCCAGCAGTTTTTCCTCAGGCTCTAACTATGGCTACACCTTC	CASSFSSGSNYGYTF
TRBD2	TRBV5-1	NA	TRBJ2-1	TGCGCCAGCAGCGCGGGACTAGCGCCCACCCCAACAATTGAGCAGTTCTTC	CASSAGLAPTPTIEQFF
NA	TRBV6-6	once	TRBJ2-7	TGTGCCAGCAGTTCTAGCGTAACCTACTACGAGCAGTACTTC	CASSSSVTYYEQYF
NA	TRBV7-8	NA	TRBJ2-3	TGTGCCAGCAGCCTTGGACTCAATACGCAGTATTTT	CASSLGLNTQYF
TRBD2	TRBV11-3	NA	TRBJ2-1	TGTGCCAGCAGCTTCAAGGGTACTAGCGGGGACAATGAGCAGTTCTTC	CASSFKGTSGDNEQFF
TRBD1	TRBV10-3	NA	TRBJ2-2	TGTGCCATCAGTGATCTCGCCGGGACAGATCCCCAGGGGAGAAGAGCCGGGGAGCTGTTTTTT	CAISDLAGTDPQGRRAGELFF
NA	TRBV6-5	NA	TRBJ2-7	TGTGCCAGCAGTAGGGACATGTCCGGCTACGAGCAGTACTTC	CASSRDMSGYEQYF
TRBD2	TRBV5-1	NA	TRBJ2-3	TGCGCCAGCAGCATGTGGTCAGGGAGGGCAGATACGCAGTATTTT	CASSMWSGRADTQYF
NA	TRBV18	NA	TRBJ1-2	TGTGCCAGCTCACCGAGCGGGCAGCCCTATGGCTACACCTTC	CASSPSGQPYGYTF
TRBD2	TRBV4-1	NA	TRBJ2-1	TGCGCCAGCAGCCAAGCATCAGCGGGAGGTTACAATGAGCAGTTCTTC	CASSQASAGGYNEQFF
TRBD2	TRBV19	NA	TRBJ2-1	TGTGCCAGTAGCAAGACTAGCGGGAGGTTAAATGAGCAGTTCTTC	CASSKTSGRLNEQFF
NA	TRBV9	NA	TRBJ2-7	TGTGCCAGCAGCCCCAGGAAGGCCTTTTACGAGCAGTACTTC	CASSPRKAFYEQYF
TRBD2	TRBV4-2	NA	TRBJ2-1	TGTGCCAGCAGCCAAGATCCAGGACTAGCGGTTTACAATGAGCAGTTCTTC	CASSQDPGLAVYNEQFF
TRBD1	TRBV28	few	TRBJ2-7	TGTGCCAGCAGTCAACCGGGACAGGGGTTCTCGCGCGAGCAGTACTTC	CASSQPGQGFSREQYF
TRBD2	TRBV7-8	NA	TRBJ2-7	TGTGCCAGCAGCATCCCCGGGACTAGCGTCGAGCAGTACTTC	CASSIPGTSVEQYF
NA	TRBV25-1	NA	TRBJ2-7	TGTGCCAGCAGTGAACATCAAGAGCAGTACTTC	CASSEHQEQYF
NA	TRBV5-1	NA	TRBJ1-2	TGCGCCCCTGCTTCGGGTCTGGGCTACACCTTC	CAPASGLGYTF
NA	TRBV10-3	NA	TRBJ1-1	TGTGCCATTTCGATGGCGGGGACTGAAGCTTTCTTT	CAISMAGTEAFF
NA	TRBV28	NA	TRBJ1-1	TGTGCCAGCAGTTTATTCAGGCTTACGAACACTGAAGCTTTCTTT	CASSLFRLTNTEAFF
TRBD1	TRBV2	NA	TRBJ1-6	TGTGCCTCCTTCGGGGGACAGGGGGCGATGGGGTGGAATTCACCCCTCCACTTT	CASFGGQGAMGWNSPLHF
NA	TRBV5-1	NA	TRBJ2-1	TGCGCCAGCAGCTTGGTCCTAGCAGACTACAATGAGCAGTTCTTC	CASSLVLADYNEQFF
NA	TRBV14	few	TRBJ2-3	TGTGCCAGCAGCCAAGGACTCCCCACAGATACGCAGTATTTT	CASSQGLPTDTQYF
NA	TRBV11-2	NA	TRBJ1-2	TGTGCCAGCAGCTTAGACCCCGGGGACTATGGCTACACCTTC	CASSLDPGDYGYTF